This note documents a single T cell receptor beta chain sequence. Its antigen target is currently unknown. No qualities accompany the bases; no much larger clone lies one base away. The CDR3 starts with the cysteine, ends with the phenylalanine, and has 17 residues. Kept here is only the CDR3 DNA, which spans 51 bases and is read in frame from base 1. Looking up the germline V gene yields CDR1 KGHSH and CDR2 LQKENI. V and J are trimmed by 6 bases and 0 bases, and the gene matches miss 11 bases of the junction. This sample is part of a study of early T cells in non-severe SARS-CoV-2 infection (dated by TCRdb to the early 2020s). Concerning the study at large: Bulk RNA from unsorted whole blood was used for TCR sequencing, so alpha and beta chains could not be paired. On the study overall, not on this receptor specifically: VDJdb matching was skewed toward anti-spike CD8 responses and likely underestimated virus-specific expansions by missing private and CD4 specificities.

Set within a cohort of healthcare workers in London, UK, this nested case-control study involved weekly PCR testing of nasopharyngeal swabs along with blood sampling. Healthcare workers were enrolled in the week of the UK lockdown, from 23 to 31 March 2020, and were followed every week for up to roughly 16 weeks. Libraries were prepared through 5' RACE. TCRdb lists the instrument as NextSeq 500. The TCR library protocol attached unique molecular identifiers to individual cDNA molecules to correct for sequencing error and PCR bias. Sequencing covered both TCR alpha and beta chains, and within each sample the abundances of alpha and beta sequences were tightly co-correlated. Turning to the authors' computational methods: V gene, J gene and CDR3 annotation of TCR sequences was performed with Decombinator V4. TCRs were defined as expanded if a significant change between any two time points was detected under a Poisson model with p below 0.0001. TCR abundances were normalised to the total number of TCRs sequenced per sample and were expressed as counts per million. TRAV1-2 paired with TRAJ12, TRAJ20 or TRAJ33 defined MAIT TCRs, while TRAV10 paired with TRAJ18 defined iNKT TCRs. VDJdb, accessed 1 November 2021, was searched for CMV, EBV and SARS-CoV-2 annotated TCRs, with TCRs annotated for multiple antigens excluded. TCRdb reworked the public reads: Q25 trimming with fastp, MiXCR clone assembly, productive beta chains retained. Every distinct CDR3 protein forms one entry, paired with its most common genes and DNA. The V and J calls were not made by the authors but by TCRdb's processing. Counted in this sample were tens of thousands of distinct CDR3 sequences; 10% to 15% of them appeared once. The ten largest clonotypes hold about 3.9% of the sample.

The specimen was whole blood. In this chain, TRBV18 is recombined with TRBJ2-7; TRBD2 fits 10 bases in the junction. This receptor was taken from an adult who was a healthcare worker with PCR-confirmed SARS-CoV-2 infection or an uninfected control (not recorded which). CDR3 protein: CASSRDVSSGSSYEQYF. In nucleotide form, the sequence is TGTGCCAGCTCCCGCGATGTCTCTAGCGGGAGCTCCTACGAGCAGTACTTC.